This TCR beta chain was observed in a study of T cell responses to AZD1222 COVID-19 vaccine. CDR3 length: 13 residues. Looked up from germline, CDR1 is SGHNT and CDR2 is YYREEE (reference sequence). Deletions cut 3 bases from V and 2 bases from J, with 8 bases between. Study-level findings and limits: Vaccination with two AZD1222 doses was followed by a rise in Spike-specific TCR breadth and depth. Spike-spanning, vaccine-associated CD4 TCRs were dominant at 160-218 and 743-854.

Worth noting for this clone: Its antigen is unidentified.

Assay: immunoSEQ multiplex PCR; the TCRdb copy retains only in-frame clones and omits some. The table shows about 140,000 clones, with 89% occurring only once. Sequencing used peripheral blood, obtained on day 0 of AZD1222 vaccination. The chain has TRBV5-4 and TRBJ2-5, with D perhaps matching TRBD2 (6 bases). The origin of this receptor is an adult in good health. DNA of the CDR3: TGTGCCAGCAGCTGGGACTCACAAGAGACCCAGTACTTC. Its protein is CASSWDSQETQYF.